The source of this T cell receptor beta chain is a study of blood T cell repertoires in COVID-19. Study details: Researchers got acute and convalescent COVID-19 samples from the United States, Italy and Spain. From T cells, B-cell-depleted T cells, or PBMCs came the material, which was cDNA or gDNA.

Source study methods: Amplification from reference gene primers served as the basis for estimated nucleated cell counts. Only in-frame clones appear in the TCRdb table, and some are missing; sequencing was by immunoSEQ multiplex PCR. Clone size and the V and J calls come from that table; the DNA yielded D and trimming. The data show under 250,000 clones, approximately 91% seen once. This clone has a single count. This TCR was recovered from a man in his 60s who had recovered from COVID-19. The sample taken for sequencing was peripheral blood.

In nucleotides, the CDR3 is TGTGCCAGCAGCTCTCTCCCCTATGGCAATGAGCAGTTCTTC. Protein: CASSSLPYGNEQFF. The chain employs TRBV11-2 and TRBJ2-1; D uncertain. Trimming took off 4 bases at V and 6 bases at J, with 13 bases between the two ends. Germline V gene sequence: CDR1 SGHAT, CDR2 FQNNGV. The CDR3 runs 14 residues.